This T cell receptor beta chain was captured by sequencing in a study of PD-1 blockade in classical Hodgkin lymphoma. The CDR3 is 15 amino acids. CDR1 is SGHDN, CDR2 FVKESK, per germline. V dropped 1 base and J dropped 6 bases, with 12 bases sitting between them. The assay was immunoSEQ multiplex PCR, and TCRdb's table has in-frame clones only and misses some. The data hold tens of thousands of clones, with 90% observed a single time. The time point: cycle 4 day 1 (C4D1), after 5 to 7 weeks of nivolumab. Each patient's relapse followed autologous stem cell transplantation, and brentuximab vedotin exposure varied.

Sequenced here: peripheral blood mononuclear cells (PBMCs), sampled before the fourth cycle of nivolumab. The TCR was taken from a human donor with classical Hodgkin lymphoma. V and J are TRBV14 and TRBJ2-2; D call uncertain. As DNA, the CDR3 is TGTGCCAGCAGCCAAGTAGAAGGATTGGCCGGGGAGCTGTTTTTT. This sequence encodes CASSQVEGLAGELFF.